These T cell receptor beta chains were read from a single sample in a study of blood T cell repertoires in COVID-19. Assay: immunoSEQ multiplex PCR; the TCRdb copy retains only in-frame clones and omits some. The sample lists roughly 250,000 clones; approximately 86% were seen once. Material for sequencing was PBMCs or T cells enriched from blood (not recorded which). These receptors all stem from a woman aged 25 to 39 with acute COVID-19. The CDR3 runs from the conserved cysteine through the conserved F or W.

J gene: TRBJ1-4; V gene: TRBV6-5; CDR3 protein: CASSTTGQGTGKLFF
J gene: TRBJ2-1; V gene: TRBV6-2/TRBV6-3; CDR3 protein: CASSYPGQAIF
J gene: TRBJ1-4; V gene: TRBV7-8; CDR3 protein: CASSEQGLSEKLFF
J gene: TRBJ1-5; V gene: TRBV6-5; CDR3 protein: CASSQTGLSNQPQHF
J gene: TRBJ1-2; V gene: TRBV5-1; CDR3 protein: CASSGDRGRTGYTF
J gene: TRBJ2-7; V gene: TRBV2; CDR3 protein: CASNSGTGLSEQYF
J gene: TRBJ1-1; V gene: TRBV5-1; CDR3 protein: CASSSLLTGGNTEAFF
J gene: TRBJ1-1; V gene: TRBV28; CDR3 protein: CASSLPAGYRDTEAFF
J gene: TRBJ1-6; V gene: TRBV3-1/TRBV3-2; CDR3 protein: CASSQGQGDSPLHF
J gene: TRBJ1-2; V gene: TRBV28; CDR3 protein: CASSSPGAGSYGYTF
J gene: TRBJ2-5; V gene: TRBV6-2/TRBV6-3; CDR3 protein: CASSYSGGLTGTQYF
J gene: TRBJ1-2; V gene: TRBV6-5; CDR3 protein: CASSSYRDRETGYTF
J gene: TRBJ2-6; V gene: TRBV7-9; CDR3 protein: CASSSYMVEAGANVLTF
J gene: TRBJ2-2; V gene: TRBV15; CDR3 protein: CATSGVRAGELFF
J gene: TRBJ2-7; V gene: TRBV7-9; CDR3 protein: CAGGVSGNPYEQYF
J gene: TRBJ1-5; V gene: TRBV4-1; CDR3 protein: CASSRGGNSNQPQHF
J gene: TRBJ1-4; V gene: TRBV28; CDR3 protein: CASSLSRGLGEKLFF
J gene: TRBJ1-5; V gene: TRBV5-1; CDR3 protein: CASSLEGPQPQHF
J gene: TRBJ2-3; V gene: TRBV18; CDR3 protein: CASSPVMGRATDTQYF
J gene: TRBJ1-6; V gene: TRBV6-5; CDR3 protein: CASSSAQGAYNSPLHF
J gene: TRBJ2-3; V gene: TRBV27; CDR3 protein: CASSFTGTTDTQYF
J gene: TRBJ2-1; V gene: TRBV6-4; CDR3 protein: CASSERGGSYNEQFF
J gene: TRBJ2-5; V gene: TRBV29-1; CDR3 protein: CSVVGTGGEAQYF
J gene: TRBJ2-5; V gene: TRBV29-1; CDR3 protein: CSALGLAGAKEAQYF
J gene: TRBJ1-2; V gene: TRBV6-6; CDR3 protein: CASSYSTGLGYGYTF
J gene: TRBJ1-3; V gene: TRBV7-2; CDR3 protein: CASSVAGTSGNTIYF
J gene: TRBJ2-3; V gene: TRBV12-3/TRBV12-4; CDR3 protein: CASSLIRGDTQYF
J gene: TRBJ2-3; V gene: TRBV28; CDR3 protein: CASRSGGDTQYF
J gene: TRBJ2-3; V gene: TRBV5-4; CDR3 protein: CASSLALAGGTDTQYF
J gene: TRBJ2-4; V gene: TRBV7-3; CDR3 protein: CASSGQSGRAFNIQYF